The 7 T cell receptor beta chains below were found in one sample sequenced in a study of blood T cell repertoires in COVID-19. The protocol was immunoSEQ multiplex PCR, while the TCRdb copy is restricted to in-frame clones and leaves out a portion. The sample includes 200,000 to 300,000 clones, 84% of them seen just once. The source material was peripheral blood. The receptor set was obtained from a man aged 35 to 55 who had recovered from COVID-19.

V usage is TRBV14 and J usage is TRBJ2-5; 8 nucleotides agree with TRBD1. V shed 1 base, J shed 9 bases, and the junction held 4 bases outside the gene matches. The CDR3 extends over 13 amino acids. Germline CDR1 is SGHDN and CDR2 is FVKESK. The chain's CDR3 is CASSQVDRAAQYF. Written as DNA, the CDR3 is TGTGCCAGCAGCCAAGTGGACAGGGCGGCCCAGTACTTC.

This chain links TRBV2 with TRBJ2-3, with 8 bases aligning to TRBD2. With 3 bases clipped from V and 1 base from J, the junction kept 6 bases outside the gene matches. This CDR3 is built from 16 residues. CDR1 and CDR2 from the germline V gene are SNHLY and FYNNEI. The CDR3 nucleotides read TGTGCCAGCAGTGACATCGGCGGGAGGCGCACAGATACGCAGTATTTT. It encodes CASSDIGGRRTDTQYF.

J is TRBJ2-1 and V is TRBV10-3; TRBD2 agrees at 11 bases. The germline V gene encodes CDR1 ENHRY and CDR2 SYGVKD. After removal of 0 bases from V and 8 bases from J, the junction contained 9 bases not matched to a gene. The CDR3 runs to 17 residues. CDR3 amino acids: CAISESGASGGYDEQFF. CDR3 in DNA: TGTGCCATCAGTGAGTCCGGAGCTAGCGGGGGGTACGATGAGCAGTTCTTC.

This clone appeared a few times. The chain is built from TRBV6-5 and TRBJ1-1; tentative D call: TRBD1 (6 bases). This CDR3 region has 15 residues. Germline CDR1 and CDR2: MNHEY and SVGAGI. Trimming shortened V by 1 base and J by 1 base, and 10 bases separated the two germline ends. In DNA, the CDR3 is TGTGCCAGCAGTTACTTAGGCAGGGGGAACACTGAAGCTTTCTTT. Its translation: CASSYLGRGNTEAFF.

J is TRBJ2-2 and V is TRBV19; possible D gene TRBD2, 6 bases. The CDR3 has 14 amino acids. Per the germline V gene, CDR1 is LNHDA and CDR2 is SQIVND (reference sequence). V shed 7 bases and J shed 5 bases, with 14 bases lying between them. CDR3 region: CASMRRGETGELFF. The CDR3 DNA is TGTGCCAGTATGAGGCGGGGCGAAACCGGGGAGCTGTTTTTT.

This rearrangement joins TRBV18 to TRBJ1-1; 9 bases line up with TRBD1. Trimming removed 1 base from V and 4 bases from J; junction bases left unmatched: 13. The CDR3 loop spans 18 amino acids. Germline assignment: CDR1 KGHSH and CDR2 LQKENI. The DNA for the CDR3 is TGTGCCAGCTCACCACTTTTTGGGGACAGGGTAACAGGCACTGAAGCTTTCTTT. This codes for CASSPLFGDRVTGTEAFF. Complete variable domain (other parts from reference TRBV18 and TRBJ1-1): NAGVMQNPRHLVRRRGQEARLRCSPMKGHSHVYWYRQLPEEGLKFMVYLQKENIIDESGMPKERFSAEFPKEGPSILRIQQVVRGDSAAYFCASSPLFGDRVTGTEAFFGQGTRLTVV.

This clone was recorded once. This chain connects TRBV6-5 to TRBJ1-3; D is uncertain. Trimming left V 0 bases short and J 0 bases short, with 9 bases between. Germline values: CDR1 MNHEY, CDR2 SVGAGI. This CDR3 has 16 amino acids. CDR3 sequence: CASSYSGGSSGNTIYF. The CDR3 DNA reads as TGTGCCAGCAGTTACTCGGGCGGGAGCTCTGGAAACACCATATATTTT.